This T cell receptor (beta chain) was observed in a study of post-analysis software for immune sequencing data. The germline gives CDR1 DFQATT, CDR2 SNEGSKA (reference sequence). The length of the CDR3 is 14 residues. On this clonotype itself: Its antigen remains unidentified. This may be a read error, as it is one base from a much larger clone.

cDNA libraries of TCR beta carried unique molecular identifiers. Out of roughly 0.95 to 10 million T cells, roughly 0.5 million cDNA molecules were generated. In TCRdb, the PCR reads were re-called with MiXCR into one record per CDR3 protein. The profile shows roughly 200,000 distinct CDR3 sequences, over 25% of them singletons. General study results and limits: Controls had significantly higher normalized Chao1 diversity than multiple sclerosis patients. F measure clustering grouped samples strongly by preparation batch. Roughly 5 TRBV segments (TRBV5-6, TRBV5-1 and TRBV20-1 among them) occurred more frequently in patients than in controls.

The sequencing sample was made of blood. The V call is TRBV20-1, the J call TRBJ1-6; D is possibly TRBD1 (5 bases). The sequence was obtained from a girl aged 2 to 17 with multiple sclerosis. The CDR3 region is CSAPTGVLPSPPHF. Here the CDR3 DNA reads TGCAGTGCTCCTACAGGCGTATTGCCCTCACCCCCCCACTTT.